This section outlines one T cell receptor (beta chain) sequence together with its context. What it recognizes is unknown. The data stem from a study of cytomegalovirus exposure and HLA in healthy donors. The germline gives CDR1 MNHGY, CDR2 SVAAGI. The CDR3 consists of 15 residues. Trimming stripped 5 bases from V and 7 bases from J, with 17 bases between. Findings of the study overall: A prior analysis recorded that most TCR beta V segments were productive about 87% or about 30% of the time.

The PCR was carried out with 60 Vbeta primers and 13 Jbeta primers. The method was immunoSEQ multiplex PCR; TCRdb's version includes in-frame clones alone and lacks a portion of them. The sample carries around 130,000 clones, 80% to 90% recorded once. This rearrangement joins TRBV6-9 to TRBJ1-4; maybe TRBD1 (6 bases). The sequence came from a woman in her late teens or twenties in good health and CMV-seropositive. Sequenced: PBMCs. As DNA, the CDR3 is TGTGCCAGCAGTCCTCGACAGGAGAGGGGTGAAAAACTGTTTTTT. Protein product: CASSPRQERGEKLFF.